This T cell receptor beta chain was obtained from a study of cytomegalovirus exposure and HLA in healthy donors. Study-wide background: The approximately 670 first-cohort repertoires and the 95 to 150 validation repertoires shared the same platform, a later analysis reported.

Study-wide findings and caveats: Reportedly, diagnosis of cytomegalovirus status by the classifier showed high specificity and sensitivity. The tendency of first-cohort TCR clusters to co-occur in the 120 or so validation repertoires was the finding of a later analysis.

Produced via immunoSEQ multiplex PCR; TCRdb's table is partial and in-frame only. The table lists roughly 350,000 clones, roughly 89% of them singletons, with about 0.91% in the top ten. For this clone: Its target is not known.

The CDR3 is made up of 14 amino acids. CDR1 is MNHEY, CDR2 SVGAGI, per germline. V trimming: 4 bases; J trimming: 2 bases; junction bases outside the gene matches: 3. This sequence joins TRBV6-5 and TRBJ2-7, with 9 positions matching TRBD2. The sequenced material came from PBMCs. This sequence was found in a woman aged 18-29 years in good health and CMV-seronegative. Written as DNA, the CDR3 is TGTGCCAGCAGTTGGACTAGCGATACCTACGAGCAGTACTTC. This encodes CASSWTSDTYEQYF.